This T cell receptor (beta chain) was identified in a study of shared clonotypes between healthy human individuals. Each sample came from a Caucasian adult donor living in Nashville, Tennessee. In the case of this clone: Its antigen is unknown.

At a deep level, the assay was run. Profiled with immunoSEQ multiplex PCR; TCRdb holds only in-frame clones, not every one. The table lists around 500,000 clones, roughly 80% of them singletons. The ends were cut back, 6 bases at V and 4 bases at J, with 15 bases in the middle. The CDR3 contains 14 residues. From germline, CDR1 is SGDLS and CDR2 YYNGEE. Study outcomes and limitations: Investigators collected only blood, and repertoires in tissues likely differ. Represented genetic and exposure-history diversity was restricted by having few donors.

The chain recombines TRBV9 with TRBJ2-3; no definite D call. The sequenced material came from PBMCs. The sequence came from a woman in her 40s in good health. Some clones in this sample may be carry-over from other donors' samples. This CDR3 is CASNEGIVSDTQYF. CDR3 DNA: TGTGCCAGCAATGAAGGGATTGTTTCAGATACGCAGTATTTT. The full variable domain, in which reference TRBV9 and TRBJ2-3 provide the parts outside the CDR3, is DSGVTQTPKHLITATGQRVTLRCSPRSGDLSVYWYQQSLDQGLQFLIQYYNGEERAKGNILERFSAQQFPDLHSELNLSSLELGDSALYFCASNEGIVSDTQYFGPGTRLTVL.